What follows is one T cell receptor (beta chain) and its context. The CDR3 totals 11 residues. The V gene lost 5 bases and the J gene lost 7 bases, with 8 bases spanning the gap. CDR1 is SEHNR, CDR2 FQNEAQ, per germline (reference sequence). This sample is drawn from a study of shared clonotypes between healthy human individuals. Study-level background: With ages of 18 to 49, the donors were two women and three men.

CD8 cells classed as naive were CD45RO-negative and positively selected for CCR7, excluding terminally differentiated effector memory CD45RA+ cells. Each cell subset's genomic DNA was divided evenly among several immunoSEQ plates. Clones were sequenced by immunoSEQ multiplex PCR, and TCRdb holds only the in-frame ones, with some missing. Among over 2 million clones listed, about 95% were seen once. Sequencing used naive CD8+ T cells sorted from blood. This rearrangement joins TRBV7-9 to TRBJ1-1; D is uncertain. The source of this sequence is a man between 18 and 35 years old in good health. The CDR3 sequence: CASSPGDEAFF. In DNA, the CDR3 is TGTGCCAGCAGCCCAGGTGATGAAGCTTTCTTT.